This paragraph reports one T cell receptor (beta chain). Its antigen remains unidentified. Patients all relapsed after autologous stem cell transplantation, and there was variation in brentuximab vedotin exposure. Data came from immunoSEQ multiplex PCR; TCRdb stores just in-frame clones and leaves some out. The sample records nearly 55,000 clones, 65% to 85% being singletons. The sample is drawn from a study of PD-1 blockade in classical Hodgkin lymphoma. In the study overall: Nivolumab 3 mg/kg was given intravenously every 2 weeks.

Whole-study results and caveats: A reduction in baseline TCR diversity was reportedly seen in newly diagnosed patients relative to healthy donors. Diversity similar to that of newly diagnosed patients was seen at baseline in complete responders. At C4D1, TCR diversity had climbed significantly for CD4+ cells, though not for CD8+ cells.

The starting material was peripheral blood mononuclear cells (PBMCs), obtained at baseline. The clonotype originates from a human donor with classical Hodgkin lymphoma.

The CDR3 spells CASSETNSYGELFF. Written as DNA, the CDR3 is TGTGCCAGCAGTGAGACAAACAGTTACGGGGAGCTGTTTTTT. The chain combines TRBV25-1 with TRBJ2-2; D is unclear. Trimming took off 3 bases at V and 7 bases at J, with 12 bases between the two ends. Looked up from germline, CDR1 is MGHDK and CDR2 is SYGVNS. The CDR3 is 14 amino acids. The variable domain in full, with the rest retrieved from reference TRBV25-1 and TRBJ2-2, is EADIYQTPRYLVIGTGKKITLECSQTMGHDKMYWYQQDPGMELHLIHYSYGVNSTEKGDLSSESTVSRIRTEHFPLTLESARPSHTSQYLCASSETNSYGELFFGEGSRLTVL.